This entry lists 6 T cell receptor beta chains sequenced from one sample in a study of cytomegalovirus exposure and HLA in healthy donors. The repertoire was sequenced with immunoSEQ multiplex PCR; TCRdb's copy has only in-frame clones and lacks some. Counted here are approximately 54,000 clones, approximately 89% occurring once; the ten biggest clones make up roughly 8%. Material for sequencing was PBMCs. All receptors derive from a woman younger than 30 in good health and CMV-seropositive.

The rearrangement uses TRBV30 and TRBJ1-5; D is uncertain. Trimming shortened V by 0 bases and J by 3 bases, and 6 bases separated the two germline ends. The CDR3 is 13 amino acids. The germline gives CDR1 GTSNPN, CDR2 SVGIG (reference sequence). The CDR3 nucleotides are TGTGCCTGGAGTGTCTATGCCAATCAGCCCCAGCATTTT. It yields the protein CAWSVYANQPQHF.

Here the CDR3 DNA reads TGTGCCAGCACCATTGGTACAGGGACTAACTACGAGCAGTACTTC. This encodes CASTIGTGTNYEQYF. The rearrangement links TRBV5-4 to TRBJ2-7; D is perhaps TRBD2 (7 bases). Germline lookup yields CDR1 SGHNT and CDR2 YYREEE (reference sequence). The length of the CDR3 is 15 residues. V lost 6 bases and J lost 3, with 19 bases in between.

The gene calls are TRBV6-1 and TRBJ2-1, with TRBD2 identical over 10 bases. V was pared by 5 bases and J by 7 bases, with 5 bases of the junction left unmatched. The CDR3 length is 14 residues. Germline loops: CDR1 MNHNS, CDR2 SASEGT. The CDR3 loop reads CASSSGGARNEQFF. In DNA, the CDR3 is TGTGCCAGCAGTAGCGGGGGGGCGAGAAATGAGCAGTTCTTC.

The chain has TRBV7-2 and TRBJ1-6; D is uncertain. The CDR3 is made up of 15 amino acids. V was cut by 2 bases and J by 7 bases, with 12 bases left in between. Germline V CDR1 and CDR2: SGHTA, FQGNSA. The DNA for the CDR3 is TGTGCCAGCAGCTTAAAGTCATCGGGGAATTCACCCCTCCACTTT. This encodes CASSLKSSGNSPLHF.

The rearrangement links TRBV4-1 to TRBJ1-2; 11 positions match TRBD1. CDR1 and CDR2 (germline): MGHRA, YSYEKL. The V segment lost 2 bases and the J segment 2 bases; nucleotides outside the gene matches: 4. The CDR3 length is 16 residues. The CDR3 protein is CASSQRTGGDNYGYTF. CDR3 DNA: TGCGCCAGCAGCCAAAGGACAGGGGGCGACAACTATGGCTACACCTTC.

This sequence joins TRBV11-3 and TRBJ2-3; D uncertain. The CDR3 covers 14 residues. CDR1 and CDR2 (germline): SGHNT, YENEEA. V lost 5 bases to trimming and J lost 2 bases, with 11 bases between them. CDR3 region: CASSPSSSTDTQYF. The CDR3 DNA reads TGTGCCAGCAGCCCCTCTTCCTCCACAGATACGCAGTATTTT.